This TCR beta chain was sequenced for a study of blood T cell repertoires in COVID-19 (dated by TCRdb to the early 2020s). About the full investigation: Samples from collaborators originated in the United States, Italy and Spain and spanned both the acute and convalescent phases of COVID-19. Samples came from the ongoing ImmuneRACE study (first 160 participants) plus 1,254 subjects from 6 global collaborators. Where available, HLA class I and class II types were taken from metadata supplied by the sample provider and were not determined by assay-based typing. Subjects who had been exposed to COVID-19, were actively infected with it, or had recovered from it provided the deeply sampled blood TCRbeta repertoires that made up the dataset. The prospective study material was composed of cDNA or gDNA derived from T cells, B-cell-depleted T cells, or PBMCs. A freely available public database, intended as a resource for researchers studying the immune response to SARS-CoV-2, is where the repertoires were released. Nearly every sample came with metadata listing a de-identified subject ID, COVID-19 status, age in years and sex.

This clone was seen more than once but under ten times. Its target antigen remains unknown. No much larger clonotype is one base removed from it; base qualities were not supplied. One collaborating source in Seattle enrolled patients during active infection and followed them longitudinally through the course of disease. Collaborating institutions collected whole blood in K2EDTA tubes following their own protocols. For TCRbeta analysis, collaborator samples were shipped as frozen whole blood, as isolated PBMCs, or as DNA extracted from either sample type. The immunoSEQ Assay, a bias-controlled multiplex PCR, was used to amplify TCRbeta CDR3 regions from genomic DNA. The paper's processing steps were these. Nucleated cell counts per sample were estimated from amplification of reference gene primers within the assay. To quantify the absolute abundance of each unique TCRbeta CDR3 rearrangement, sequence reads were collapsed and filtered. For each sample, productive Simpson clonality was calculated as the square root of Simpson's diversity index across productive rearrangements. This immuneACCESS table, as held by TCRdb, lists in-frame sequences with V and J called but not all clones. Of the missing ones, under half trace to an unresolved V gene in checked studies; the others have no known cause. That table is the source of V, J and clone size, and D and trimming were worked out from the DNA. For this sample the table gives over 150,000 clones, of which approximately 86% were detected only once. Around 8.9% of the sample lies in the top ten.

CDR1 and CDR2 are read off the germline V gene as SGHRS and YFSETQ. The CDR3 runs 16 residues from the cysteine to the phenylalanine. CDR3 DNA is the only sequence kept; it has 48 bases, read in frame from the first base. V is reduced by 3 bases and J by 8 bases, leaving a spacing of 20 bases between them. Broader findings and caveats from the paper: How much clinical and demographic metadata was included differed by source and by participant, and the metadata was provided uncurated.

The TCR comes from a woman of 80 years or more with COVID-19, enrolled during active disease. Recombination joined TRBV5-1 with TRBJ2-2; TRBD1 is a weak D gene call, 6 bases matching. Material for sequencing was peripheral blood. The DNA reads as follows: TGCGCCAGCAGCTCCCCAGACAGGCTACTTGGGGGGGAGCTGTTTTTT. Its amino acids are CASSSPDRLLGGELFF. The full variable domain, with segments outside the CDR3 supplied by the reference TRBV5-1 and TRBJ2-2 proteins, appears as KAGVTQTPRYLIKTRGQQVTLSCSPISGHRSVSWYQQTPGQGLQFLFEYFSETQRNKGNFPGRFSGRQFSNSRSEMNVSTLELGDSALYLCASSSPDRLLGGELFFGEGSRLTVL.